Following are 7 T cell receptor beta chains from one sample sequenced in a study of blood T cell repertoires in COVID-19. Some clones are missing from TCRdb's copy, which holds only in-frame ones; the method was immunoSEQ multiplex PCR. The sample includes 150,000 or so clones, around nine tenths of them seen just once. Specimen: peripheral blood. The receptors derive from a man aged 60 to 75 with active or convalescent COVID-19.

The chain links TRBV30 to TRBJ2-5; possible D gene TRBD2, 5 bases. With 0 bases removed from V and 4 bases from J, the gap between germline ends came to 12 bases. This CDR3 has 14 amino acids. Germline CDR1 is GTSNPN and CDR2 is SVGIG (reference sequence). The CDR3 bases are TGTGCCTGGAGTGTACTAGGCGCTCCAGAGACCCAGTACTTC. Protein sequence: CAWSVLGAPETQYF.

This clone was seen once. This rearrangement joins TRBV3-1 (or the pseudogene TRBV3-2) to TRBJ2-2; 7 bases are shared with TRBD2. The V segment lost 4 bases and the J segment 7 bases; nucleotides outside the gene matches: 6. The germline CDR1 and CDR2 sequences are LGHDT and YNNKEL (reference sequence). This CDR3 has 14 amino acids. CDR3 bases: TGTGCCAGCAGCCGCTTCCGGGACTACGGGGAGCTGTTTTTT. Protein sequence: CASSRFRDYGELFF.

The chain uses TRBV7-8 and TRBJ1-2, with D perhaps matching TRBD1 (6 bases). V dropped 5 bases and J dropped 8 bases, with 15 bases sitting between them. The V gene's germline CDR1 is SGHVS and CDR2 FQNEAQ. This CDR3 has 13 amino acids. The CDR3 protein is CASSITGYWGYTF. The CDR3, as DNA: TGTGCCAGCAGCATTACAGGGTATTGGGGCTACACCTTC.

The chain is built from TRBV6-5 and TRBJ1-1; weak D call: TRBD1 (5 bases). Trimming pared 8 bases from V and 4 bases from J, leaving 11 bases between. Germline V lookup: CDR1 MNHEY, CDR2 SVGAGI. CDR3 length: 12 residues. CDR3: CASGGGVTEAFF. CDR3 in DNA: TGTGCCAGCGGGGGAGGAGTCACTGAAGCTTTCTTT.

This clone is labeled as medium-sized (0.01 to 0.1%). The rearrangement joins TRBV19 to TRBJ2-7; tentative D call: TRBD1 (5 bases). V was cut by 0 bases and J by 6 bases, with 12 bases left in between. Germline loops: CDR1 LNHDA, CDR2 SQIVND (reference sequence). The CDR3 spans 14 residues. The CDR3 DNA reads as TGTGCCAGTAGTATAGACCTGGCAGGGCGCGAGCAGTACTTC. This gives the protein CASSIDLAGREQYF.

V and J are TRBV9 and TRBJ1-3; D may be TRBD1 (5 bases). The CDR3 extends over 16 amino acids. V lost 4 bases, J lost 4 bases, and 18 bases lay in between. Germline V gives CDR1 SGDLS, CDR2 YYNGEE. CDR3: CASSPRSGARGNTIYF. CDR3 sequence (DNA): TGTGCCAGCAGCCCCCGGAGCGGGGCGCGAGGAAACACCATATATTTT.

The chain has TRBV19 and TRBJ1-5; 9 bases fit TRBD1. Germline V CDR1 and CDR2: LNHDA, SQIVND (reference sequence). CDR3 length: 18 residues. The ends lost 5 bases at V and 0 bases at J; junction bases unmatched: 11. CDR3 sequence reads: CASSAGTGRVGSNQPQHF. CDR3 in DNA: TGTGCCAGTAGTGCCGGGACAGGGCGGGTCGGTAGCAATCAGCCCCAGCATTTT.